Presented here are 4 T cell receptor beta chains from one specimen sequenced in a study of CD8+ T cells in alopecia areata. RNA, once extracted, was reverse transcribed into cDNA for use as the sequencing template. Here immunoSEQ multiplex PCR was the method, and the copy in TCRdb shows in-frame clones only, minus some. Here the sample spans more than 95,000 clones, 41% being singletons. The material sequenced was CD4+ T cells sorted from blood. The receptors here all came from a human donor with alopecia areata.

The V gene is TRBV15, the J gene TRBJ2-2; D is uncertain. Germline-derived CDR1 and CDR2 are LNHNV and YYDKDF (reference sequence). The CDR3 is 13 residues long. Trimming cost V 2 bases and J 3 bases, with 4 bases left between them. CDR3 DNA sequence: TGTGCCACCAGCAGATCTGACACCGGGGAGCTGTTTTTT. As protein: CATSRSDTGELFF.

This clone was observed a single time. V and J are TRBV27 and TRBJ1-1; D gene ambiguous. Germline values: CDR1 MNHEY, CDR2 SMNVEV (reference sequence). This CDR3 is 14 amino acids long. The V end was cut by 0 bases, the J end by 2 bases, with 7 bases between. CDR3 DNA sequence: TGTGCCAGCAGTTTATCGAAGGGAAACACTGAAGCTTTCTTT. Translation: CASSLSKGNTEAFF.

CDR3 loop: CATSREYGGNQPQHF. As DNA, the CDR3 is TGTGCCACCAGCAGAGAATACGGAGGCAATCAGCCCCAGCATTTT. This rearrangement joins TRBV15 to TRBJ1-5; D not certain. CDR3 size: 15 residues. Trimming cost V 0 bases and J 2 bases, with 8 bases left between them. The germline CDR1 and CDR2 sequences are LNHNV and YYDKDF (reference sequence).

This clone appeared a few times. This chain joins TRBV7-9 and TRBJ1-1; D gene unclear. V gave up 5 bases and J gave up 3 bases, with 10 bases separating them. CDR1 SEHNR and CDR2 FQNEAQ come from the germline V gene (reference sequence). The length of the CDR3 is 13 residues. In DNA form, the CDR3 reads TGTGCCAGCAGCCGGGAGAGGGACACTGAAGCTTTCTTT. Residues: CASSRERDTEAFF.